Listed below are T cell receptor beta chains from one sample, sequenced in a study of T cell repertoires in cytomegalovirus infection. The antigens these receptors bind are not known. One entry per CDR3 protein results from TCRdb running MiXCR on the reads. The data hold some 800,000 distinct CDR3 sequences, with about 33% observed a single time. Sequencing used cultured CD8+ T cells from PBMCs, obtained from culture after CMV antigen stimulation. These receptors originate from a human donor in good health (CMV status not recorded). Some clones in this sample may be carry-over from other donors' samples. Both conserved end residues are part of each CDR3. The order of the fields is V gene, D gene, J gene, clone size, CDR3 DNA, CDR3 protein. D genes are given only for firm matches. Clone size is shown for a subset of rows, as once, few, many or a class of expanded clone.

TRBV5-4,TRBD1,TRBJ2-5,many,TGTGCCAGCAGCTTGGTGGACAGGGGTGCAGAGACCCAGTACTTC,CASSLVDRGAETQYF
TRBV15,NA,TRBJ2-1,few,TGTGCCACCAGTTTCCGGAGAAACTACAATGAGCAGTTCTTC,CATSFRRNYNEQFF
TRBV7-8,NA,TRBJ2-3,NA,TGTGCCAGCAGCTTAGCGCGCGTATCGGATACGCAGTATTTT,CASSLARVSDTQYF
TRBV4-3,NA,TRBJ1-5,few,TGCGCCAGCAGCCAAGCGAAGGGGCAGCCCCAGCATTTT,CASSQAKGQPQHF
TRBV7-9,TRBD2,TRBJ2-3,many,TGTGCCAGCGGGGGGGAGCTGGGGGATACGCAGTATTTT,CASGGELGDTQYF
TRBV7-9,TRBD1,TRBJ2-7,NA,TGTGCCAGCAGCGGAAGGGAGGGACAGGGCTACTCCTACGAGCAGTACTTC,CASSGREGQGYSYEQYF
TRBV27,NA,TRBJ2-5,NA,TGTGCCAGCAGAGAGACCCAGTACTTC,CASRETQYF
TRBV7-6,NA,TRBJ2-2,NA,TGTGCCTCGCCCGGCCGAGAAGGGGAGCTGTTTTTT,CASPGREGELFF
TRBV27,NA,TRBJ1-1,few,TGTGCCAGCAGTGCCGGGGCGAACACTGAAGCTTTCTTT,CASSAGANTEAFF
TRBV11-2,NA,TRBJ2-3,NA,TGTGCCAGCAGCGTAGAGTTGCCTAGCACAGATACGCAGTATTTT,CASSVELPSTDTQYF
TRBV18,NA,TRBJ1-5,NA,TGTGCCAGCTCACTCGACAGGAAACCCAATAGCAATCAGCCCCAGCATTTT,CASSLDRKPNSNQPQHF
TRBV18,NA,TRBJ1-6,NA,TGTGCCAGCTCATCCTACTACGACTCTCGTTCACCCCTCCACTTT,CASSSYYDSRSPLHF
TRBV7-6,NA,TRBJ2-3,NA,TGTGCCAGCAGCTTAGGGGGGTCCTTGGGAGATACGCAGTATTTT,CASSLGGSLGDTQYF
TRBV27,NA,TRBJ1-1,few,TGTGCCAGCAGTTTATCGTGGGACGGTGAAGCTTTCTTT,CASSLSWDGEAFF
TRBV7-9,NA,TRBJ2-2,NA,TGTGCCAGCAATTCCCTAATAGCGAACACCGGGGAGCTGTTTTTT,CASNSLIANTGELFF
TRBV7-2,NA,TRBJ2-2,NA,TGTGCCAGCAGCTTTGGCAGGTTTAGCGGGGAGCTGTTTTTT,CASSFGRFSGELFF
TRBV7-9,TRBD1,TRBJ2-7,few,TGTGCCAGCAGCTCAATTGGACAGGGTCGCTCCTACGAGCAGTACTTC,CASSSIGQGRSYEQYF
TRBV12-3/TRBV12-4,TRBD1,TRBJ1-2,few,TGTGCCAGCGTCACGACAGGGGAAATTAACGATGGCTACACCTTC,CASVTTGEINDGYTF
TRBV27,NA,TRBJ2-3,few,TGTGCCAGCAGTTTATCGACAGCTGGGGATACGCAGTATTTT,CASSLSTAGDTQYF
TRBV15,TRBD1,TRBJ2-1,NA,TGTGCCACCAGCAGATCCCGGGACAGGGTGGCCAATGAGCAGTTCTTC,CATSRSRDRVANEQFF
TRBV7-9,NA,TRBJ2-1,NA,TGTGCCAGCAGCTTCGTCCCTAAGTTTGGGCAGTTCTTC,CASSFVPKFGQFF
TRBV5-4,TRBD2,TRBJ2-5,few,TGTGCCAGCAGCTTGGGCCACAGGACTAGGGGTGACCAAGAGACCCAGTACTTC,CASSLGHRTRGDQETQYF
TRBV7-9,NA,TRBJ1-2,once,TGTGCCAGCAGCTCTGGGACGTCAGTCCCCCCCTATGGCTACACCTTC,CASSSGTSVPPYGYTF
TRBV6-2/TRBV6-3,NA,TRBJ2-1,NA,TGTGCCAGCAGTTACGGCGCAAATGAGCAGTTCTTC,CASSYGANEQFF
TRBV19,NA,TRBJ1-6,once,TGTGCCAGTAGTTCATACGGGACGGGAGATCTCCACTTT,CASSSYGTGDLHF
TRBV6-1,NA,TRBJ2-1,NA,TGTGCCAGCAGTGGGGGCAGAATGGATGAGCAGTTCTTC,CASSGGRMDEQFF
TRBV6-1,NA,TRBJ2-7,NA,TGTGCCAGCAGTGAAGTCTTGTCCTCCTACGAGCAGTACTTC,CASSEVLSSYEQYF
TRBV28,NA,TRBJ2-1,few,TGTGCCAGCAGTCAGCGGAGCTCCTACAATGAGCAGTTCTTC,CASSQRSSYNEQFF
TRBV9,NA,TRBJ2-3,NA,TGTGCCAGCAGCGAGGTGGGGGCTAGCACAGATACGCAGTATTTT,CASSEVGASTDTQYF
TRBV28,NA,TRBJ1-5,NA,TGTGCCAGCAGTTTCGCCCAGGGTGGGGCAGGCAATCAGCCCCAGCATTTT,CASSFAQGGAGNQPQHF
TRBV7-9,NA,TRBJ1-5,many,TGTGCCAGCAGCTCCCCTGATCAGCCCCAGCATTTT,CASSSPDQPQHF
TRBV7-9,NA,TRBJ1-1,once,TGTGCCAGCAGCCCGGCGGGGTCTCTGGGGGCTTTCTTT,CASSPAGSLGAFF
TRBV10-3,NA,TRBJ2-5,NA,TGTGCCATCAGCAAAACAGGTTCCAGAGAGACCCAGTACTTC,CAISKTGSRETQYF
TRBV2,NA,TRBJ1-5,NA,TGTGCCAGCAGTGAAGAACAGGGTTTTGATCAGCCCCAGCATTTT,CASSEEQGFDQPQHF
TRBV10-3,TRBD2,TRBJ2-2,NA,TGTGCCATCGGGGGGGGGTTGAACACCGGGGAGCTGTTTTTT,CAIGGGLNTGELFF
TRBV27,NA,TRBJ2-1,NA,TGTGCCAGCAGTCTAACCTACAAAGAGCAGTTCTTC,CASSLTYKEQFF
TRBV7-2,TRBD1,TRBJ2-1,many,TGTGCCAGCAGCCTGACAGGGGCCGTCCTCCTCTACAATGAGCAGTTCTTC,CASSLTGAVLLYNEQFF
TRBV7-6,NA,TRBJ1-1,many,TGTGCCAGCAGCCGTCGGCGGGAATACACTGAAGCTTTCTTT,CASSRRREYTEAFF
TRBV27,NA,TRBJ2-6,NA,TGTGCCAGCGGGTCCTACATCCTCAGGGGAAAGACTGGGGCCAACGTCCTGACTTTC,CASGSYILRGKTGANVLTF
TRBV5-5,TRBD1,TRBJ1-2,NA,TGTGCCAGCAGGGGCACAGGGGACTTCTATGGCTACACCTTC,CASRGTGDFYGYTF
TRBV12-3/TRBV12-4,TRBD2,TRBJ2-3,NA,TGTGCCAGCAGTTACGGGACTAGCGGCCTAACCACAGATACGCAGTATTTT,CASSYGTSGLTTDTQYF